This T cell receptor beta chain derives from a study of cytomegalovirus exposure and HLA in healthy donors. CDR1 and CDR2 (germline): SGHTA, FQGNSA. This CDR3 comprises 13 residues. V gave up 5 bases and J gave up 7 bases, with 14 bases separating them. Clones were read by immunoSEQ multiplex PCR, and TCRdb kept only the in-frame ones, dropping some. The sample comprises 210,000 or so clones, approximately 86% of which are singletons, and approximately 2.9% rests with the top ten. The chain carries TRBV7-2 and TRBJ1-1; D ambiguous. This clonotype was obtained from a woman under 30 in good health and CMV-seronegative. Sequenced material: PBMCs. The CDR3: CASSPPNSDEAFF. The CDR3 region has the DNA TGTGCCAGCAGCCCACCCAACTCCGATGAAGCTTTCTTT.